This entry lists 23 T cell receptor beta chains sequenced from one sample in a study of T-cell reconstitution after alpha-beta-depleted transplantation in children. Preparation of the TCRbeta library was carried out with unique molecular identifiers. TCRdb reprocessed the PCR reads via MiXCR and lists one record per CDR3 protein. The repertoire holds a few hundred thousand distinct CDR3 sequences, with around 15% as singletons. The sample here was PBMCs, mostly from graft donor cells, taken 360 days after TCRalphabeta/CD19-depleted stem cell transplant. The receptors stem from a boy in the first two years of life who had a stem cell transplant for Wiskott-Aldrich syndrome, so the T cells may come from the graft donor.

This clonotype was detected only a few times. The V call is TRBV6-6, the J call TRBJ2-7, with D unclear. Germline V CDR1 and CDR2: MNHNY, SVGAGI (reference sequence). The CDR3 spans 12 residues. V was clipped by 8 bases and J by 3 bases, with 11 bases between them. The CDR3, as DNA: TGTGCCAGCCGTGGACGGCGCTACGAGCAGTACTTC. Its translation: CASRGRRYEQYF.

This clonotype appeared a few times. The chain employs TRBV12-3 or TRBV12-4 and TRBJ1-1; D not certain. Between the trimmed V and J ends, which lost 2 bases and 0 bases, there was a span of 13 bases. The CDR3 loop spans 16 amino acids. The CDR3 region is CASSLYGRSMNTEAFF. The CDR3 DNA reads as TGTGCCAGCAGTTTATATGGCAGGAGTATGAACACTGAAGCTTTCTTT.

In this sample, this clonotype turned up a few times. This sequence joins TRBV10-3 and TRBJ1-2; 8 nucleotides match TRBD1. Trimming at V came to 3 bases and at J to 4 bases, leaving 4 bases not matched to a gene. In germline, CDR1 is ENHRY, CDR2 SYGVKD. The CDR3 runs 14 residues. The CDR3 DNA follows: TGTGCCATCAGTGAACAGGGGGATATCTATGGCTACACCTTC. Translated, it gives CAISEQGDIYGYTF.

This rearrangement joins TRBV7-6 to TRBJ2-2, with TRBD2 matching 10 bases. CDR1 SGHVS and CDR2 FNYEAQ come from the germline V gene. V was pared by 10 bases and J by 6 bases, with 11 bases of the junction left unmatched. CDR3 length equals 15 residues. CDR3 DNA sequence: TGTGCCACTAGGCCCAGGGGGACTAGCGCCGGGGAGCTGTTTTTT. Translating it yields CATRPRGTSAGELFF.

This clonotype was picked up many times. This chain links TRBV29-1 with TRBJ2-3, with 7 bases identical to TRBD2. Germline V lookup: CDR1 SQVTM, CDR2 ANQGSEA. This CDR3 region has 13 residues. The V segment lost 4 bases and the J segment 0 bases; nucleotides outside the gene matches: 1. CDR3 bases: TGCAGCGTTGTGCGGGGGAGCACAGATACGCAGTATTTT. This codes for CSVVRGSTDTQYF.

V is TRBV3-1 and J is TRBJ2-7; 9 bases line up with TRBD1. The J segment lost 6 bases and the V segment lost 5 bases, leaving 11 bases of the junction unmatched. CDR1 and CDR2 from the germline V gene are LGHDT and YNNKEL (reference sequence). This CDR3 has 15 residues. The CDR3 is CASSTGTGIRREQYF. For the CDR3, the DNA is TGTGCCAGCAGCACCGGGACAGGGATTCGTCGCGAGCAGTACTTC.

The V gene is TRBV15, the J gene TRBJ2-1, with a weak D call TRBD2 (6 bases). Per germline, CDR1 LNHNV and CDR2 YYDKDF (reference sequence). V gave up 4 bases and J gave up 1 base, with 11 bases separating them. The CDR3 has 15 amino acids. CDR3 in amino acids: CATSMASASYNEQFF. The CDR3 DNA sequence: TGTGCCACCAGCATGGCTAGCGCATCCTACAATGAGCAGTTCTTC.

This clonotype was recorded a few times. The chain uses TRBV5-1 and TRBJ2-1; no clear D. The germline gives CDR1 SGHRS, CDR2 YFSETQ. The V and J ends lost 2 bases and 3 bases respectively, with 12 bases between them. This CDR3 contains 15 residues. The CDR3 is CASSLTNDGYNEQFF. For the CDR3, the DNA is TGCGCCAGCAGCTTAACTAATGATGGCTACAATGAGCAGTTCTTC. Combining the CDR3 with reference TRBV5-1 and TRBJ2-1 gives the whole variable domain KAGVTQTPRYLIKTRGQQVTLSCSPISGHRSVSWYQQTPGQGLQFLFEYFSETQRNKGNFPGRFSGRQFSNSRSEMNVSTLELGDSALYLCASSLTNDGYNEQFFGPGTRLTVL.

This clonotype came up a few times. This sequence joins TRBV28 and TRBJ2-7, with D possibly being TRBD2 (5 bases). V lost 3 bases to trimming and J lost 2 bases, with 11 bases between them. This CDR3 is built from 14 residues. Germline assignment: CDR1 MDHEN and CDR2 SYDVKM. CDR3 protein: CASSLRASTYEQYF. CDR3 nucleotide sequence: TGTGCCAGCAGTTTGCGGGCCTCTACCTACGAGCAGTACTTC.

This clonotype was seen more than once but under ten times. The rearrangement uses TRBV20-1 and TRBJ2-3, with unresolved D. The germline V and J ends were trimmed by 6 bases and 1 base, with 8 bases remaining between them. The length of the CDR3 is 12 residues. The germline V gene encodes CDR1 DFQATT and CDR2 SNEGSKA (reference sequence). The CDR3 nucleotides are TGCAGTGCGAGACCCGGCACAGATACGCAGTATTTT. Protein: CSARPGTDTQYF.

This clonotype was seen only a few times. The V call is TRBV12-3 or TRBV12-4, the J call TRBJ1-1, with TRBD1 as a possible D gene (5 bases). There are 12 residues in the CDR3. V was trimmed by 3 bases and J by 6 bases, leaving 8 bases between them. The CDR3 DNA follows: TGTGCCAGCAGTTTTCTGGGGGCTGAAGCTTTCTTT. Protein product: CASSFLGAEAFF.

This clonotype was seen a single time. The chain uses TRBV20-1 and TRBJ2-7; D unresolved. The germline CDR1 and CDR2 sequences are DFQATT and SNEGSKA (reference sequence). The V and J ends lost 0 bases and 2 bases respectively, with 8 bases between them. This CDR3 spans 13 amino acids. CDR3: CSARDLNPYEQYF. For the CDR3, the DNA is TGCAGTGCTAGAGATCTCAACCCCTACGAGCAGTACTTC.

This clonotype was detected only a few times. The rearrangement links TRBV28 to TRBJ2-7, with D tentatively TRBD1 or TRBD2 (5 bases each). Germline V CDR1 and CDR2: MDHEN, SYDVKM. The CDR3 loop spans 14 amino acids. Trimming pared 6 bases from V and 2 bases from J, leaving 14 bases between. The CDR3 reads CASSPTGPTYEQYF. The CDR3 coding sequence is TGTGCCAGCAGCCCCACGGGGCCTACCTACGAGCAGTACTTC. Supplemented by reference TRBV28 and TRBJ2-7, the full variable domain reads DVKVTQSSRYLVKRTGEKVFLECVQDMDHENMFWYRQDPGLGLRLIYFSYDVKMKEKGDIPEGYSVSREKKERFSLILESASTNQTSMYLCASSPTGPTYEQYFGPGTRLTVT.

The J gene is TRBJ2-1, the V gene TRBV7-9, with D possibly matching TRBD2 (6 bases). Looked up from germline, CDR1 is SEHNR and CDR2 is FQNEAQ (reference sequence). CDR3 length: 14 amino acids. The V end lost 5 bases, the J end lost 6 bases, and 14 bases lay between the germline ends. This chain's CDR3 is CASSLGTDPNEQFF. The CDR3 DNA reads as TGTGCCAGCAGCCTCGGGACTGACCCCAATGAGCAGTTCTTC.

This chain links TRBV5-6 with TRBJ2-1; the D gene is possibly TRBD2 (5 bases). This CDR3 spans 15 amino acids. Germline lookup yields CDR1 SGHDT and CDR2 YYEEEE. V lost 1 base, J lost 4 bases, and 12 bases lay in between. The CDR3 reads CASSLPGNPYNEQFF. CDR3 in DNA: TGTGCCAGCAGCTTGCCGGGAAACCCGTACAATGAGCAGTTCTTC.

Only a few counts were recorded for this clonotype. The chain links TRBV20-1 to TRBJ2-5; 13 positions match TRBD2. V gave up 5 bases and J gave up 9 bases; unmatched junction bases: 6. The CDR3 totals 13 residues. Per germline, CDR1 DFQATT and CDR2 SNEGSKA (reference sequence). As DNA, the CDR3 is TGCAGTGCTGGACTAGCGGGGGCGGAGGCCCAGTACTTC. It yields the protein CSAGLAGAEAQYF.

The chain combines TRBV28 with TRBJ2-7; D ambiguous. V lost 8 bases and J 0 bases, leaving 17 bases between the germline ends. The CDR3 covers 15 residues. Germline CDR1 MDHEN, CDR2 SYDVKM. CDR3 protein: CASGVPSRSSYEQYF. CDR3 coding DNA: TGTGCCAGCGGGGTCCCCTCCAGGAGCTCCTACGAGCAGTACTTC.

Many counts were recorded for this clonotype. This CDR3 reads CATSDRGLAAQETQYF. In DNA, the CDR3 is TGTGCCACCAGTGATAGGGGACTAGCGGCCCAAGAGACCCAGTACTTC. The rearrangement links TRBV24-1 to TRBJ2-5; 11 nucleotides agree with TRBD2. Looked up from germline, CDR1 is KGHDR and CDR2 is SFDVKD. The CDR3 totals 16 residues. V was clipped by 3 bases and J by 1 base; unmatched bases: 3.

This clonotype was seen only a few times. The J gene is TRBJ2-1, the V gene TRBV6-2 or TRBV6-3, with D uncertain. V lost 6 bases and J 3 bases, leaving 6 bases between the germline ends. The CDR3 loop spans 12 amino acids. Germline V gives CDR1 MNHEY, CDR2 SVGEGT. The CDR3 nucleotides are TGTGCCAGCAGCTCAAACTACAATGAGCAGTTCTTC. Amino acids: CASSSNYNEQFF.

The gene calls are TRBV5-1 and TRBJ2-1; TRBD2 aligns across 11 bases. The germline CDR1 and CDR2 sequences are SGHRS and YFSETQ. Unmatched junction bases numbered 7, after V lost 2 bases and J lost 0 bases. The CDR3 loop spans 18 amino acids. CDR3 in DNA: TGCGCCAGCAGCTTTCCTAGCGGGGGGCCAAGCTCCTACAATGAGCAGTTCTTC. It specifies CASSFPSGGPSSYNEQFF.

The chain has TRBV7-6 and TRBJ1-4; perhaps TRBD1 as D (6 bases). Germline lookup yields CDR1 SGHVS and CDR2 FNYEAQ. The CDR3 runs to 13 residues. Trimming pared 3 bases from V and 11 bases from J, leaving 13 bases between. The CDR3 coding sequence is TGTGCCAGCAGCTTTCAGGACAGTAGGAAACTGTTTTTT. Translated, it gives CASSFQDSRKLFF.

The table lists this clonotype with a few counts. The J gene is TRBJ2-7, the V gene TRBV5-1; 7 nucleotides match TRBD1. V shed 3 bases, J shed 2 bases, and the junction held 5 bases outside the gene matches. Germline V gene lookup returns CDR1 SGHRS and CDR2 YFSETQ. The CDR3 spans 14 residues. The CDR3 sequence is CASSSGTAPYEQYF. CDR3 bases: TGCGCCAGCAGCTCCGGGACAGCCCCCTACGAGCAGTACTTC.

This clonotype was picked up a small number of times. The rearrangement joins TRBV20-1 to TRBJ2-1, with 13 bases aligning to TRBD2. Germline V gene data show CDR1 as DFQATT and CDR2 as SNEGSKA (reference sequence). The trim removed 3 bases at V and 0 bases at J, leaving 2 bases unmatched. The CDR3 has 16 amino acids. The CDR3 DNA is TGCAGTGCTAGGGGACTAGCGGGGAGCTCCTACAATGAGCAGTTCTTC. Encoded protein: CSARGLAGSSYNEQFF.